The 20 T cell receptor beta chains below all came from one sample that was sequenced in a study of blood T cells in healthy people across ages. For the second PCR, which ran for about 7 to 11 cycles, a sample-barcoded 5' primer and a J-beta primer mix were used. MiXCR, run by TCRdb on the 5' RACE reads, gives a single entry per CDR3 protein. The table lists approximately 730,000 distinct CDR3 sequences, approximately 39% of them singletons. Source material: blood. The receptors come from a woman in her sixties or seventies in good health.

V usage is TRBV5-1 and J usage is TRBJ2-1, with D possibly being TRBD2 (6 bases). CDR3 length: 14 amino acids. In germline, CDR1 is SGHRS, CDR2 YFSETQ. V lost 6 bases and J 1 base, leaving 11 bases between the germline ends. This chain's CDR3 is CASKTSGSYNEQFF. CDR3 DNA: TGCGCCAGCAAGACAAGCGGGTCCTACAATGAGCAGTTCTTC.

V gene TRBV18 combines with J gene TRBJ2-7, with D maybe TRBD2 (6 bases). Trimming took off 2 bases at V and 0 bases at J, with 14 bases between the two ends. Per germline, CDR1 KGHSH and CDR2 LQKENI. The CDR3 is 16 residues long. The CDR3 loop is CASSPAGGDPSYEQYF. The CDR3, as DNA: TGTGCCAGCTCACCAGCCGGGGGAGATCCCTCCTACGAGCAGTACTTC.

This clonotype was detected ten times or more. The rearrangement links TRBV11-2 to TRBJ2-7; no firm D call. Germline CDR1 reads SGHAT; CDR2 reads FQNNGV. The CDR3 length is 11 residues. Trimming pared 3 bases from V and 5 bases from J, leaving 5 bases between. This CDR3 is CASSFVHEQYF. The CDR3 nucleotides read TGTGCCAGCAGCTTCGTCCACGAGCAGTACTTC.

The J gene is TRBJ2-7, the V gene TRBV11-2; D ambiguous. The CDR3 has 13 residues. CDR1 is SGHAT, CDR2 FQNNGV, per germline. Deletions cut 4 bases from V and 2 bases from J, with 9 bases between. The CDR3 spells CASSSLRTYEQYF. The CDR3 DNA reads as TGTGCCAGCAGCTCCCTCCGAACCTACGAGCAGTACTTC.

This chain connects TRBV3-1 to TRBJ2-7; D unresolved. V shed 0 bases and J shed 7 bases, with 16 bases lying between them. CDR3 length: 15 residues. Looked up from germline, CDR1 is LGHDT and CDR2 is YNNKEL (reference sequence). The CDR3 DNA follows: TGTGCCAGCAGCCAAGATTCTAAGCCCTACAATGAGCAGTACTTC. As protein: CASSQDSKPYNEQYF.

Only a few counts were recorded for this clonotype. The J gene is TRBJ2-5, the V gene TRBV4-3; 8 bases match TRBD2. The CDR3 contains 17 residues. The J segment lost 5 bases and the V segment lost 1 base, leaving 12 bases of the junction unmatched. The V gene's germline CDR1 is LGHNA and CDR2 YSLEER. CDR3 residues: CASSQGPPLAGGETQYF. CDR3 DNA sequence: TGCGCCAGCAGCCAAGGTCCCCCTCTAGCGGGCGGGGAGACCCAGTACTTC.

This clonotype appeared many times. The CDR3 loop reads CSVEGRGRTLSYNEQFF. CDR3 in DNA: TGCAGCGTTGAAGGGCGCGGGAGGACCCTAAGTTACAATGAGCAGTTCTTC. V usage is TRBV29-1 and J usage is TRBJ2-1, with 8 bases identical to TRBD2. With 1 base clipped from V and 4 bases from J, the junction kept 12 bases outside the gene matches. CDR1 is SQVTM, CDR2 ANQGSEA, per germline. This CDR3 has 17 residues.

This sequence joins TRBV2 and TRBJ1-2, with D possibly TRBD1 on 6 matching bases. Trimming removed 6 bases at V and 7 bases at J, with 15 bases between. Germline values: CDR1 SNHLY, CDR2 FYNNEI. CDR3 length: 13 residues. CDR3 bases: TGTGCCAGCAGCGCAGACAACAGGGCTGGCTACACCTTC. Translating gives CASSADNRAGYTF.

This sequence joins TRBV12-5 and TRBJ1-1; the D gene is possibly TRBD1 (5 bases). Germline CDR1 and CDR2: LGHNT and FRNRAP. V was clipped by 7 bases and J by 1 base, with 13 bases between them. This CDR3 contains 14 residues. In DNA, the CDR3 is TGTGCTAGTGCCCCCAGGGAACGGAACACTGAAGCTTTCTTT. Translation gives CASAPRERNTEAFF.

This clonotype showed up just a few times. The gene calls are TRBV4-2 and TRBJ1-2; tentative D call: TRBD1 (6 bases). The V end was cut by 3 bases, the J end by 5 bases, with 19 bases between. CDR1 and CDR2 from the germline V gene are LGHNA and YNFKEQ. This CDR3 is 16 amino acids long. Here the CDR3 reads CASSQVTGNEGYGYTF. CDR3 in DNA: TGTGCCAGCAGCCAGGTTACAGGGAATGAGGGTTATGGCTACACCTTC.

The rearrangement joins TRBV10-3 to TRBJ2-7; maybe TRBD1 (5 bases). V was shortened by 0 bases and J by 0 bases, with 9 bases between the two germline ends. Germline V lookup: CDR1 ENHRY, CDR2 SYGVKD. This CDR3 comprises 15 residues. The CDR3: CAISESGQGSYEQYF. CDR3 nucleotides: TGTGCCATCAGTGAGTCGGGGCAGGGCTCCTACGAGCAGTACTTC.

The gene calls are TRBV10-1 and TRBJ2-3, with 7 nucleotides matching TRBD2. The CDR3 has 16 residues. Germline V gene lookup returns CDR1 WNHNN and CDR2 SYGVQD (reference sequence). V trimming: 1 base; J trimming: 0 bases; junction bases outside the gene matches: 4. The CDR3 here is CASSEWSGISTDTQYF. Here the CDR3 DNA reads TGCGCCAGCAGTGAGTGGAGCGGGATTAGCACAGATACGCAGTATTTT.

The chain carries TRBV7-9 and TRBJ2-1, with 9 bases that match TRBD1. CDR3 length equals 19 residues. Trimming removed 1 base from V and 0 bases from J; junction bases left unmatched: 10. Germline CDR1 reads SEHNR; CDR2 reads FQNEAQ (reference sequence). The CDR3 sequence is CASSLVWTGAMSSYNEQFF. CDR3 bases: TGTGCCAGCAGCTTAGTCTGGACAGGGGCAATGAGCTCCTACAATGAGCAGTTCTTC.

This chain connects TRBV6-5 to TRBJ2-7; TRBD2 is a possible D gene (6 bases). Germline V gene data show CDR1 as MNHEY and CDR2 as SVGAGI. Trimming took 4 bases from V and 12 from J, leaving 25 bases between them. The CDR3 contains 15 residues. Here the CDR3 reads CASSSAGAGSETLYF. Written as DNA, the CDR3 is TGTGCCAGCAGTTCCGCGGGCGCCGGGAGTGAGACCCTGTACTTC.

This chain connects TRBV19 to TRBJ2-1; possibly TRBD2 for D (6 bases). Trimming took 4 bases from V and 10 from J, leaving 17 bases between them. The CDR3 totals 14 residues. Germline V CDR1 and CDR2: LNHDA, SQIVND (reference sequence). The CDR3 region is CASSSGAGILEQFF. The DNA for the CDR3 is TGTGCCAGTAGTAGCGGGGCGGGAATCCTAGAGCAGTTCTTC.

The chain employs TRBV9 and TRBJ1-6; no definite D call. Trimming removed 3 bases from V and 8 bases from J, with 6 bases in between. CDR1 is SGDLS and CDR2 is YYNGEE in the germline V gene. This CDR3 contains 12 residues. In DNA, the CDR3 is TGTGCCAGCAGCGCGGGAGATTCACCCCTCCACTTT. It encodes CASSAGDSPLHF.

The gene calls are TRBV12-3 or TRBV12-4 and TRBJ1-2; TRBD1 might be the D (6 bases). The CDR3 loop spans 15 amino acids. Trimming took 4 bases from V and 8 from J, leaving 20 bases between them. Written as DNA, the CDR3 is TGTGCCAGCAGTTCTAGACAGGCCCCTCTCGGCGGCTACACCTTC. It specifies CASSSRQAPLGGYTF.

The rearrangement uses TRBV12-3 or TRBV12-4 and TRBJ1-1, with D perhaps TRBD1 (5 bases). V lost 6 bases to trimming and J lost 6 bases, with 20 bases between them. This CDR3 contains 15 residues. DNA for the CDR3: TGTGCCAGCAGACAGAGGGGCGGGAAGGTCGCTGAAGCTTTCTTT. As protein: CASRQRGGKVAEAFF.

As for this clonotype: A much bigger clone sits one base away, suggesting this may be a read error. The rearrangement joins TRBV7-2 to TRBJ2-3; D is tentatively TRBD1 or TRBD2 (5 bases each). The CDR3 is 16 amino acids. The germline V gene has CDR1 SGHTA and CDR2 FQGNSA. The V end was cut by 6 bases, the J end by 1 base, with 17 bases between. The CDR3 here is CASRPGPESGTDTQYF. DNA of the CDR3: TGTGCCAGCAGACCGGGACCAGAGTCCGGCACAGATACGCAGTATTTT.

The chain recombines TRBV3-1 with TRBJ2-1; maybe TRBD2 (5 bases). The germline V and J ends were trimmed by 4 bases and 5 bases, with 12 bases remaining between them. The CDR3 contains 14 residues. Germline V gives CDR1 LGHDT, CDR2 YNNKEL (reference sequence). In nucleotides, the CDR3 is TGTGCCAGCAGCCGGGCCGGGAAGCACAATGAGCAGTTCTTC. It translates to CASSRAGKHNEQFF.